Included here is one T cell receptor beta chain sequence, with context. The data stem from a study of PD-L1 blockade in urothelial cancer. For the study at large: Blood gave a median about 150,000 T cells.

Stated time point: peripheral blood 6 weeks after treatment start. Assay used: immunoSEQ multiplex PCR; TCRdb lists only in-frame clones, some missing. The sample has some 110,000 clones, about 91% seen once. The sequence derives from a man in his fifties or sixties with urothelial cancer. The source was PBMCs, collected around atezolizumab (anti-PD-L1) treatment.

The chain's CDR3 is CASSPGTGPHNEQFF. In DNA, the CDR3 is TGCGCCAGCAGCCCAGGGACAGGGCCCCACAATGAGCAGTTCTTC. The rearrangement joins TRBV5-1 to TRBJ2-1; TRBD1 agrees at 9 bases. CDR3 length: 15 amino acids. CDR1 and CDR2 from the germline V gene are SGHRS and YFSETQ. V was clipped by 4 bases and J by 5 bases; unmatched bases: 7.